These T cell receptor beta chains were read from a single sample in a study of T-cell reconstitution after alpha-beta-depleted transplantation in children. TCRdb called the PCR reads again in MiXCR, with one record for every CDR3 protein. The data show over 200,000 distinct CDR3 sequences, approximately 9.5% seen once. The specimen was PBMCs from the stem cell graft donor, collected from the stem cell graft. These receptor sequences come from a human donor who donated a stem cell graft to a child with acute lymphoblastic leukemia. CDR3s include the opening cysteine and the closing phenylalanine or tryptophan. The D gene is left open where the match is weak. Rows may omit the clone size; those that give it use once, few, many or a size class.

TGTGCCAGCAGCCAAGATCGAATCCTGAGGGAGACCCAGTACTTC	CASSQDRILRETQYF	many	TRBV14	TRBJ2-5	.
TGCAGTGCTAGAGGTGTTGTGAGGGGGAACTACAATGAGCAGTTCTTC	CSARGVVRGNYNEQFF	few	TRBV20-1	TRBJ2-1	.
TGCAGTGCTAGAGCTGGCCGGAGCTCCTACAATGAGCAGTTCTTC	CSARAGRSSYNEQFF	large	TRBV20-1	TRBJ2-1	.
TGTGCCAGCAGCCCGAGCAGGGTCCGGGATACGCAGTATTTT	CASSPSRVRDTQYF	once	TRBV7-2	TRBJ2-3	.
TGTGCCAGCAGTTTAGCGCTGGGGACTAGGGGCACCGGGGAGCTGTTTTTT	CASSLALGTRGTGELFF	.	TRBV12-3/TRBV12-4	TRBJ2-2	TRBD2
TGCGCCAGCAGCTTGGGTGACATTCAGTACTTC	CASSLGDIQYF	many	TRBV5-1	TRBJ2-4	.
TGTGCCAGTAATCTTCCGGGACCCGGGGGAAACTATGGCTACACCTTC	CASNLPGPGGNYGYTF	.	TRBV19	TRBJ1-2	.
TGTGCCAGCTCACTGGACAGCCGAGCCTACGAGCAGTACTTC	CASSLDSRAYEQYF	.	TRBV18	TRBJ2-7	.
TGCAGCGTTGCGACAGGGGGCACGGGGGCCAACGTCCTGACTTTC	CSVATGGTGANVLTF	many	TRBV29-1	TRBJ2-6	TRBD1
TGCGCCAGCAGCTTGGGACTCAAAGGCGGCGAGACCCAGTACTTC	CASSLGLKGGETQYF	many	TRBV5-1	TRBJ2-5	.
TGTGCCAGCAGTGTGACAGTCGAGCAGTACTTC	CASSVTVEQYF	.	TRBV2	TRBJ2-7	.
TGCAGCCCCGGGACCTTTCTGAATTCACCCCTCCACTTT	CSPGTFLNSPLHF	.	TRBV29-1	TRBJ1-6	.
TGCGCCAGCAGTGTGGAGGGGGAGACCCAGTACTTC	CASSVEGETQYF	few	TRBV10-2	TRBJ2-5	.
TGCAGTGCTTTCACGGACAGTTTCAAGACCCAGTACTTC	CSAFTDSFKTQYF	.	TRBV20-1	TRBJ2-5	.
TGCGCCAGCAGCCAAGCTTGGGGTGCGACTAATGAAAAACTGTTTTTT	CASSQAWGATNEKLFF	.	TRBV4-3	TRBJ1-4	.
TGTGCCAGCAGCCCCGGGGGGCCTACTTATGGCTACACCTTC	CASSPGGPTYGYTF	.	TRBV11-2	TRBJ1-2	.
TGTGCCAGCAGCGATACTGGGACCGCCGAGCAGTACTTC	CASSDTGTAEQYF	.	TRBV9	TRBJ2-7	.
TGTGCCAGCAGCTCACAGGGGCACTATTACCAAGAGACCCAGTACTTC	CASSSQGHYYQETQYF	.	TRBV14	TRBJ2-5	TRBD1
TGTGCCAGCAGTTTTGCGGGAGATACGCAGTATTTT	CASSFAGDTQYF	many	TRBV27	TRBJ2-3	.
TGTGCCAGCAGTTTGGGCGGGGCCAGCGCGACTTTCTTT	CASSLGGASATFF	.	TRBV12-3/TRBV12-4	TRBJ1-1	.
TGTGCCACCAGTGATTTTACCGGGGGCCAGAAGAATGAGCAGTTCTTC	CATSDFTGGQKNEQFF	many	TRBV24-1	TRBJ2-1	.
TGTGCCAGCAGTTGGACAGTCAATCAGCCCCAGCATTTT	CASSWTVNQPQHF	few	TRBV27	TRBJ1-5	.
TGCAGTGCTAGAGATTACGATGAAGCTTTCTTT	CSARDYDEAFF	few	TRBV20-1	TRBJ1-1	.
TGTGCCAGCAGCTTGGCCATGGCGAACACTGAAGCTTTCTTT	CASSLAMANTEAFF	many	TRBV5-5	TRBJ1-1	.
TGTGCCAGCAGCCCGAGCCGACAGGGGAGATATGGCTACACCTTC	CASSPSRQGRYGYTF	few	TRBV9	TRBJ1-2	TRBD1
TGTGCCAGCAGTATTCCGGCGAGACAAGAGACCCAGTACTTC	CASSIPARQETQYF	.	TRBV6-2/TRBV6-3	TRBJ2-5	.
TGTGCCAGCAGCTACATGACAGGCGAGCCTAATTCACCCCTCCACTTT	CASSYMTGEPNSPLHF	many	TRBV5-6	TRBJ1-6	.
TGTGCCAGCAGCCGGACAGGGCTTAACACCGGGGAGCTGTTTTTT	CASSRTGLNTGELFF	.	TRBV5-4	TRBJ2-2	TRBD1
TGTGCCAGCAGCTTGGTCGGAGCGGGGGGCCCGGGAGAGACCCAGTACTTC	CASSLVGAGGPGETQYF	.	TRBV5-6	TRBJ2-5	TRBD2
TGCAGCGTTAGAGAGGCCGTCACAGATACGCAGTATTTT	CSVREAVTDTQYF	many	TRBV29-1	TRBJ2-3	.
TGCAGTGCTAGAGCCCCAGGGGGCACTGAAGCTTTCTTT	CSARAPGGTEAFF	.	TRBV20-1	TRBJ1-1	TRBD1
TGTGCCAGCACCTGGGGGGGAGACAGAAGCTCCTACGAGCAGTACTTC	CASTWGGDRSSYEQYF	.	TRBV7-9	TRBJ2-7	TRBD2
TGTGCCAGCAGTTTTTGGCAGGGCGAGCAGTACTTC	CASSFWQGEQYF	many	TRBV27	TRBJ2-7	.
TGTGCCAGCAGTTATGTGTGGGGACAGGGAAACACTGAAGCTTTCTTT	CASSYVWGQGNTEAFF	.	TRBV6-2/TRBV6-3	TRBJ1-1	TRBD1
TGTGCCAGCTCACCAGAGGGACAGGGCGCAGATACGCAGTATTTT	CASSPEGQGADTQYF	few	TRBV18	TRBJ2-3	TRBD1
TGCAGCGTTTCAGGGACTAGCGGGTATTACAATGAGCAGTTCTTC	CSVSGTSGYYNEQFF	.	TRBV29-1	TRBJ2-1	TRBD2
TGTGCCAGCAGTCAAGACAGAGCTAAGAATTCACCCCTCCACTTT	CASSQDRAKNSPLHF	.	TRBV3-1	TRBJ1-6	.
TGCGCCAGCAGCTTGGAGCGGCCCAACACCGGGGAGCTGTTTTTT	CASSLERPNTGELFF	.	TRBV5-1	TRBJ2-2	.
TGCGCCAGCAGCCAAGAGGCCAGATCCTACGAGCAGTACTTC	CASSQEARSYEQYF	.	TRBV4-1	TRBJ2-7	.
TGTGCCAGCAGGGATCAGGGGGCTGGCTATAATTCACCCCTCCACTTT	CASRDQGAGYNSPLHF	.	TRBV6-4	TRBJ1-6	TRBD1
TGCGCCAGCAGCATCCAGACACTCGGTACAGATACGCAGTATTTT	CASSIQTLGTDTQYF	many	TRBV5-1	TRBJ2-3	.
TGCGCCAGCACCATAGCCTCAGGGGGGTACACTGAAGCTTTCTTT	CASTIASGGYTEAFF	.	TRBV10-2	TRBJ1-1	TRBD1
TGTGCCAGCAGCTATAGTGGCTTCGGACAGACCCAAGAGACCCAGTACTTC	CASSYSGFGQTQETQYF	.	TRBV11-2	TRBJ2-5	.